This T cell receptor (beta chain) appears in the sequencing data of a study of cytomegalovirus exposure and HLA in healthy donors (TCRdb year 2017). With respect to the entire study: In an earlier analysis of about 560 of the donors, 250 to 350 Gb of sequence data and some 100 million unique TCR beta sequences from roughly 180 million T cells were reported. Approximately 330 gigabases of sequencing data and 75 million to 85 million unique TCR sequences made up an early release that covered around 640 HLA-typed donors. Of the 300 to 500 genotyped donors, less than 90% were placed in the genetic ancestry cluster associated with self-reported Caucasian donors. The study was designed to test whether signatures of past pathogen exposure could be identified by cataloging public T cell receptors. Using immunosequencing, the study profiled T cell repertoires from fewer than 700 subjects and related those repertoires to cytomegalovirus serostatus. Besides the first cohort of 666 subjects, a separate validation cohort made up of roughly 120 different subjects was used. To predict cytomegalovirus infection status, the study brought together high-throughput TCR immunosequencing, statistical association of individual TCRs with disease status, and machine learning. To study patterns of TCR occurrence, a later analysis re-analyzed previously published TCR beta repertoires from several hundred donors and added high-resolution HLA genotyping. Rather than using new phenotypic data, the later analysis identified candidate immune exposures from TCR beta sequences and from how often those sequences occurred across donors. An earlier analysis of fewer than 750 of the donors used high-throughput TCR beta sequencing to judge whether each TCR beta V gene segment behaved as functional or pseudogenic. Donor age, sex, ethnicity and CMV serostatus were collected together with the repertoire data. Genome-wide SNP genotypes for about 65% of the roughly 670 donors were used in a later genetic analysis, which treated that subset as a discovery cohort. All discovery cohort repertoires had been generated using a single sequencing platform. HLA typing covered class I and class II loci at four-digit resolution. The number of typed donors differed by locus: about 629-630 for A, B, C, DRB1 and DQB1; approximately 530 for DQA1; approximately 600 for DPA1; and about 470 for DPB1. Several DR-DQ haplotypes were treated as single units for association and clustering because of strong linkage in the cohort. Among roughly 400 genotyped donors of the cohort, an average of about 240,000 unique TCR beta nucleotide sequences were sequenced per donor, around 20% of them non-productive.

The method was the immunoSEQ multiplex PCR assay. For the multiplex PCR, a mixture combining 60 forward primers for TCR Vbeta segments and 13 reverse primers for TCR Jbeta segments was used. A multiplex PCR assay on genomic DNA amplified the CDR3 region of rearranged TCR beta genes. Amplified TCR beta libraries were sequenced as 87-base-pair reads on the Illumina HiSeq System. The paper's processing steps were these. Across the 670 or so repertoires, a later analysis counted around 80 million unique TCR beta chains, some 11 million of which were shared by at least two donors. Raw reads were error-corrected and collapsed into unique sequences by a nearest-neighbor algorithm in which closely related sequences were merged to remove PCR and sequencing errors. CDR3 sequences were aligned to IMGT reference sequences to assign V, D and J gene segments. For a sequence to be retained, a match of at least six nucleotides was required to both a V gene segment and a J gene segment. Rearrangements were called productive when the CDR3 lacked stop codons and stayed in frame with V and J; all others were non-productive. CDR3 was defined according to IMGT convention as the region running from the second conserved V-encoded cysteine to the conserved J-encoded phenylalanine. In an earlier analysis of just under 600 of the donors, sequences lacking an unambiguous match to a single V gene segment were excluded. In an earlier analysis of 587 of the donors, a V segment was called functional when productive rearrangements were above 56.7%, and segregating when the standard deviation between donors exceeded 5%. A statistical classification framework was built for diagnosing cytomegalovirus status from the catalog of TCR beta chain sequences. In a later analysis, V and J genes were assigned by comparing TCR nucleotide sequences against IMGT/GENE-DB human TR gene sequences. A later analysis assigned CDR3 sequences and most-parsimonious VDJ recombination scenarios with the TCRdist pipeline. A later analysis defined each TCR beta chain by its CDR3 amino acid sequence plus V-gene family, and excluded reads lacking a unique V-gene family. As a way to deal with suspected cross-contamination and a sequencing artifact, a later analysis dropped under 600 nucleotide sequences that were highly shared and had low generation probability. A later analysis calculated a clonal expansion index for each public chain from normalized within-repertoire ranks of inferred template counts. A later analysis computed generation probabilities with a VDJ recombination model fitted to out-of-frame rearrangements, and checked the results against IGoR. Hypergeometric tests were used in a later analysis to score TCR-TCR, TCR-HLA and TCR-CMV co-occurrence, with a repertoire-size bias correction applied to the TCR pairs. A later analysis estimated false discovery rates by permuting HLA or CMV assignments 20 times. In a later analysis, co-occurring TCRs were grouped with DBSCAN, and TCRdist sequence similarity was added when clustering was performed within HLA-allele-positive subsets. Repertoires with fewer than 30,000 or more than 120,000 public chains, plus five repertoires with anomalous nucleotide sharing, were excluded from co-occurrence clustering. The table was pulled from immuneACCESS by TCRdb, which kept in-frame rearrangements only. Such tables lose some clones; where checked, under half of the loss comes from unresolved V genes, and the rest has no known cause. Clonal size and the V and J genes are those of that table, whereas D and trimming came from the DNA. For this sample there are around 130,000 clones; around 81% appear just once. Jointly, the top ten make up less than 2.5% of the sample.

The research as a whole found: The study gave a list of under 200 TCR beta chains associated with cytomegalovirus. In a later analysis, most CMV-associated TCR beta chains were found to appear HLA-restricted, with HLA associations seemingly driven largely by CMV exposure. An earlier analysis of some 590 of the donors showed that most TCR beta V segments appeared in productive rearrangements either about 87% or about 30% of the time, which broadly matched IMGT annotations. The earlier analysis of a few hundred of the donors excluded approximately 15 rarely observed V segments, including chromosome 9 orphons, because counts were too low. Compared with the approximately 720-donor mean, donors in an Asian-associated ancestry cluster had fewer N-insertions in productive TCRs, according to a later genetic analysis. A later analysis found that TCR association rates varied across HLA loci, with DRB1 alleles showing the most associated TCRs and HLA-C alleles the fewest. An association between a missense DCLRE1C variant and V-gene and J-gene trimming of TCR beta chains was found in a later genetic analysis and replicated in an independent cohort. Across donors, most TCR sequences were observed very rarely, whereas some public TCRs were present in many individuals. When HLA alleles, especially DR and DQ, strongly co-occurred, TCR associations were difficult to assign to individual alleles. Roughly uniform sequencing depth across donors was assumed in presence/absence analyses, although this assumption may not hold. Immune exposure information for the cohort was limited to CMV serostatus. A group of highly shared sequence variants was considered likely to be a technical artifact of the sequencing pipeline. A further reported finding was that TCR beta sequences accurately predicted the HLA-A and HLA-B alleles for most subjects in the first cohort. In vitro tests confirmed that a few of the cytomegalovirus-associated TCR beta chains recognize cytomegalovirus antigens. Linkage disequilibrium might explain the correlated functional status among segregating V segments, but an unknown experimental factor could not be excluded. In a later analysis, HLA-associated TCR beta chains showed more clonal expansion and lower generation probabilities than non-associated chains that were equally common. Because HLA typing was missing for some donors at each locus, association tests included only the typed subset. Some IMGT-functional V segments, including TRBV6-2 and TRBV6-3, could not be distinguished by the 87-base-pair reads and were therefore excluded. Only TCR beta chains were sequenced in this cohort, and the absence of alpha or paired-chain data limited detectable features. The classifier was reported to diagnose cytomegalovirus status with high specificity and sensitivity in both the original cohort and the validation cohort. According to a later analysis, parvovirus B19, influenza, CMV and Epstein-Barr virus appeared linked to several top co-occurrence clusters. The authors suggested that the approach could potentially be extended to other disease states and immunological phenotypes. A later analysis associated about 17,000 TCR beta sequences with specific HLA alleles at a false discovery rate of 0.05.

V is reduced by 1 base and J by 0 bases, leaving a spacing of 18 bases between them. The CDR1 and CDR2 encoded by the germline V gene are LGHNA and YNFKEQ. Spanning cysteine to phenylalanine, the CDR3 consists of 18 amino acids. Only CDR3 DNA remains: 54 bases, in frame from the first base. Note on this clone: Its antigen is currently not known. No much larger clonotype is one base removed from it; base qualities were not supplied.

The cohort comprised fewer than 750 healthy bone marrow donors. All cohort members were sampled while nominally healthy, although unrecorded immune exposures were likely present. The donor tested CMV seronegative and was one of the 352 seronegative cohort members. Each donor provided a peripheral blood sample, and peripheral blood mononuclear cells were used for TCR beta sequencing. The Qiagen DNeasy Blood Extraction Kit was used to extract genomic DNA from the blood cell samples. The sequenced sample consisted of PBMCs. The rearranged chain carries TRBV4-2 and TRBJ1-1; the D gene is perhaps TRBD1, from 6 matching bases. The source of this sequence is a middle-aged woman in good health and CMV-seronegative. The nucleotides read TGTGCCAGCAGCCAAGCGCCGACAGGAGAACTTATGAACACTGAAGCTTTCTTT. Its amino acids are CASSQAPTGELMNTEAFF.